These 6 T cell receptor beta chains came from one sample sequenced in a study of blood T cells in healthy people across ages. PCR was performed a second time for roughly 7 to 12 cycles using a sample-barcoded 5' primer and a J-beta primer mix. TCRdb called the 5' RACE reads again in MiXCR, with one record for every CDR3 protein. The data show over 700,000 distinct CDR3 sequences, with approximately 25% seen just once and 9.4% held by the top ten. These data also formed part of another study, on T cells of mothers and their children.

The sequencing input was blood. The receptors come from a boy younger than 18 in good health.

With regard to this clonotype: Relative to the germline gene, one junction end is altered; a read error may explain this. The chain uses TRBV18 and TRBJ2-5; D is possibly TRBD2 (5 bases). The end of the DNA aligns better with TRBJ2-1, so the J call may be wrong. Germline V gives CDR1 KGHSH, CDR2 LQKENI. The CDR3 covers 12 residues. The chain's CDR3 is CACSTTRGEQFF. Written as DNA, the CDR3 is TGTGCCTGCTCAACGACACGGGGTGAGCAGTTCTTC.

This chain links TRBV6-1 with TRBJ1-1; the D is unclear. Germline V gene lookup returns CDR1 MNHNS and CDR2 SASEGT. Trimming pared 3 bases from V and 1 base from J, leaving 9 bases between. The CDR3 extends over 14 amino acids. CDR3 nucleotide sequence: TGTGCCAGCAGTGACGATATGTGGAACACTGAAGCTTTCTTT. It encodes CASSDDMWNTEAFF.

In DNA form, the CDR3 reads TGCGCCAGCAGTCAATTCCCGAGCTCCTACAATGAGCAGTTCTTC. Protein sequence: CASSQFPSSYNEQFF. The chain has TRBV5-1 and TRBJ2-1; D not resolved. V lost 5 bases and J 0 bases, leaving 12 bases between the germline ends. CDR1 and CDR2 (germline): SGHRS, YFSETQ. CDR3 size: 15 residues.

The chain carries TRBV10-3 and TRBJ2-1, with D unresolved. This CDR3 comprises 12 residues. Germline CDR1 is ENHRY and CDR2 is SYGVKD. V lost 4 bases and J 5 bases, leaving 6 bases between the germline ends. CDR3 bases: TGTGCCATCAGTGCCCAGAACAATGAGCAGTTCTTC. Its protein is CAISAQNNEQFF.

This clonotype showed up just a few times. The J gene is TRBJ1-5, the V gene TRBV19; a weak D match, TRBD1 (5 bases). The germline V gene encodes CDR1 LNHDA and CDR2 SQIVND (reference sequence). The CDR3 totals 16 residues. V was trimmed by 3 bases and J by 7 bases, leaving 19 bases between them. CDR3 protein: CASSIFLRGGSQPQHF. In nucleotides, the CDR3 is TGTGCCAGTAGTATCTTCCTTCGTGGGGGAAGCCAGCCCCAGCATTTT.

The gene calls are TRBV10-3 and TRBJ1-1, with unresolved D. Trimming left V 2 bases short and J 0 bases short, with 4 bases between. The CDR3 contains 13 residues. Per the germline V gene, CDR1 is ENHRY and CDR2 is SYGVKD. CDR3 residues: CAISEVLNTEAFF. CDR3 DNA: TGTGCCATCAGTGAGGTCCTGAACACTGAAGCTTTCTTT.